This TCR beta chain was documented in a study of shared clonotypes between healthy human individuals. The table lists this clone with a few counts. A far larger clone is a single base away, which makes a read error likely. The method was immunoSEQ multiplex PCR; TCRdb's version includes in-frame clones alone and lacks a portion of them. The repertoire has about 1 million clones, 75% to 80% of them found once; the top ten carry about 0.52%. CDR1 MNHNS and CDR2 SASEGT come from the germline V gene. The CDR3 sequence is 11 residues long. Trimming took off 6 bases at V and 1 base at J, with 3 bases between the two ends.

The chain uses TRBV6-1 and TRBJ2-5; D remains ambiguous. The receptor comes from a man younger than 30 in good health. Some clones in this sample may be carry-over from other donors' samples. The sample comprised memory CD4+ T cells from PBMCs. This sample's subset: CD45RA-negative fraction. The CDR3 DNA is TGTGCCAGCAGCCTCCAAGAGACCCAGTACTTC. Translating gives CASSLQETQYF.